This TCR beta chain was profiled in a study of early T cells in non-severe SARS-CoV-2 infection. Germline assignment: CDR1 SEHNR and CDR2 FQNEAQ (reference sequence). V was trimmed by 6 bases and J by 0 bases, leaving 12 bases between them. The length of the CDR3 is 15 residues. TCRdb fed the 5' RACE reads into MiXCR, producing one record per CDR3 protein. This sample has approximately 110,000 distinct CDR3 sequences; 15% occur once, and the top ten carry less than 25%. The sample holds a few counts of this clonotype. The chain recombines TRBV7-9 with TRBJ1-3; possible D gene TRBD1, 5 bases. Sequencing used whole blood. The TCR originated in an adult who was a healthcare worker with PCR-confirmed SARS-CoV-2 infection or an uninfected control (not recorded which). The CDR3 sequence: CASSTGHPSGNTIYF. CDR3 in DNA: TGTGCCAGCAGTACAGGACACCCCTCTGGAAACACCATATATTTT.